These 30 T cell receptor beta chains were sequenced from one sample in a study of PD-1 blockade in classical Hodgkin lymphoma. Using immunoSEQ multiplex PCR, the repertoire was profiled, and TCRdb retains in-frame clones only, with some absent. The sample gives over 50,000 clones, about two thirds of which show up once; more than 12% is in the top ten. Each patient relapsed following autologous stem cell transplantation, and prior brentuximab vedotin exposure differed. The sample in question was peripheral blood mononuclear cells (PBMCs), obtained before the second cycle of nivolumab. The receptors come from a human donor with classical Hodgkin lymphoma.

The rearrangement uses TRBV18 and TRBJ2-7; 11 nucleotides agree with TRBD1. The germline V gene has CDR1 KGHSH and CDR2 LQKENI. The CDR3 loop spans 16 amino acids. Trimming took 6 bases from V and 1 from J; bases not matched to a gene: 8. CDR3 sequence (DNA): TGTGCCAGCTCCCCGCTTGGGACAGGGGGATCCTACGAGCAGTACTTC. Translating it yields CASSPLGTGGSYEQYF.

The chain uses TRBV7-3 and TRBJ1-2; D is possibly TRBD1 (6 bases). The germline V gene encodes CDR1 SGHTA and CDR2 FQGTGA. The CDR3 sequence is 14 residues long. The V end was cut by 5 bases, the J end by 5 bases, with 15 bases between. CDR3 region: CASSPQGGGYGYTF. CDR3 coding DNA: TGTGCCAGCAGCCCTCAGGGAGGGGGGTATGGCTACACCTTC.

This clone was counted a few times. CDR3 DNA: TGTGCCAGCAGTTACCTGACTTCCTCCTACAATGAGCAGTTCTTC. Translation gives CASSYLTSSYNEQFF. The chain employs TRBV6-5 and TRBJ2-1; D is unresolved. Trimming removed 2 bases from V and 0 bases from J, with 8 bases in between. The CDR3 loop spans 15 amino acids. Looked up from germline, CDR1 is MNHEY and CDR2 is SVGAGI.

Comment on this clone: Other DNA variants within this sample encode the same CDR3. This chain joins TRBV5-1 and TRBJ2-1; 12 bases are shared with TRBD2. Trimming cost V 0 bases and J 3 bases; bases outside gene matches: 1. Germline V lookup: CDR1 SGHRS, CDR2 YFSETQ. The CDR3 contains 16 residues. This chain's CDR3 is CASSLGTSGIYNEQFF. CDR3 coding DNA: TGCGCCAGCAGCTTGGGGACTAGCGGGATCTACAATGAGCAGTTCTTC. The complete variable domain, with remaining parts taken from reference TRBV5-1 and TRBJ2-1, reads KAGVTQTPRYLIKTRGQQVTLSCSPISGHRSVSWYQQTPGQGLQFLFEYFSETQRNKGNFPGRFSGRQFSNSRSEMNVSTLELGDSALYLCASSLGTSGIYNEQFFGPGTRLTVL.

This clone was counted between two and nine times. The CDR3 protein is CASSPFTRDEAFF. For the CDR3, the DNA is TGTGCCAGCAGCCCTTTCACTAGGGATGAAGCTTTCTTT. The V call is TRBV6-5, the J call TRBJ1-1; D is ambiguous. This CDR3 spans 13 amino acids. Germline V gives CDR1 MNHEY, CDR2 SVGAGI. V lost 6 bases and J 7 bases, leaving 15 bases between the germline ends.

CDR3 sequence: CASSLAWQEMGLYF. The CDR3 nucleotides read TGTGCCAGCAGCTTAGCTTGGCAGGAAATGGGGTTGTACTTC. The chain links TRBV7-9 to TRBJ2-7; D gene uncertain. From germline, CDR1 is SEHNR and CDR2 FQNEAQ (reference sequence). V shed 0 bases and J shed 12 bases, with 18 bases lying between them. The CDR3 extends over 14 amino acids.

In this sample, this clone turned up once. V usage is TRBV6-1 and J usage is TRBJ2-1, with TRBD2 matching 10 bases. Germline V gene lookup returns CDR1 MNHNS and CDR2 SASEGT. V was pared by 6 bases and J by 7 bases, with 9 bases of the junction left unmatched. The CDR3 is 15 residues long. For the CDR3, the DNA is TGTGCCAGCAGAACCCAGCTAGCGGGAGTGAATGAGCAGTTCTTC. This encodes CASRTQLAGVNEQFF.

This rearrangement joins TRBV7-3 to TRBJ2-3; the D gene could be TRBD1 or TRBD2 (5 bases each). Germline V gene sequence: CDR1 SGHTA, CDR2 FQGTGA. The CDR3 is made up of 17 amino acids. Trimming left V 5 bases short and J 10 bases short, with 28 bases between. CDR3 nucleotides: TGTGCCAGCAGCCCTTATATCGGCAGGGCCGACGGGGACGCGCAGTATTTT. Its translation: CASSPYIGRADGDAQYF.

This sequence joins TRBV19 and TRBJ2-6; 7 nucleotides agree with TRBD1. The trim removed 6 bases at V and 0 bases at J, leaving 8 bases unmatched. The CDR3 is 17 amino acids. Germline CDR1 LNHDA, CDR2 SQIVND (reference sequence). CDR3 sequence (DNA): TGTGCCAGTAGGGACAGGCGAATACACTCTGGGGCCAACGTCCTGACTTTC. This codes for CASRDRRIHSGANVLTF.

This clone was observed at least ten times. The sample has other DNA sequences that encode this CDR3 too. The V and J genes are TRBV19 and TRBJ2-6; D possibly corresponds to TRBD2 (6 bases). CDR3 length: 16 amino acids. CDR1 and CDR2 (germline): LNHDA, SQIVND (reference sequence). Trimming left V 7 bases short and J 2 bases short, with 15 bases between. CDR3 DNA: TGTGCCAGTATCCCACTCGGGGAGGCTGGGGCCAACGTCCTGACTTTC. This translates into CASIPLGEAGANVLTF.

The V call is TRBV5-1, the J call TRBJ2-3; D ambiguous. The CDR3 runs 11 residues. Trimming pared 3 bases from V and 5 bases from J, leaving 4 bases between. Germline V gene sequence: CDR1 SGHRS, CDR2 YFSETQ. As DNA, the CDR3 is TGCGCCAGCAGCTATGAAGATACGCAGTATTTT. As protein: CASSYEDTQYF.

In its sample, this clone is medium-sized. The chain couples TRBV6-6 to TRBJ1-1; weak D call: TRBD1 (5 bases). V gave up 8 bases and J gave up 6 bases, with 10 bases separating them. The CDR3 has 11 residues. Germline V gives CDR1 MNHNY, CDR2 SVGAGI (reference sequence). CDR3 sequence (DNA): TGTGCCAGCGGGACCGGGGCTGAAGCTTTCTTT. This encodes CASGTGAEAFF.

The V and J genes are TRBV7-2 and TRBJ1-1, with a possible D match to TRBD1 (6 bases). This CDR3 has 15 amino acids. The germline CDR1 and CDR2 sequences are SGHTA and FQGNSA. Trimming removed 4 bases at V and 4 bases at J, with 16 bases between. This CDR3 reads CASSSGARASTEAFF. The CDR3 coding sequence is TGTGCCAGCAGCTCGGGGGCCAGGGCGAGCACTGAAGCTTTCTTT.

The chain is built from TRBV30 and TRBJ1-3; D is perhaps TRBD1 (6 bases). The germline V and J ends were trimmed by 5 bases and 10 bases, with 15 bases remaining between them. CDR3 length: 12 residues. CDR1 is GTSNPN and CDR2 is SVGIG in the germline V gene (reference sequence). The DNA of the CDR3 is TGTGCCTGGGCCGCGACAGGTCAAACCATATATTTT. It encodes CAWAATGQTIYF.

The rearrangement joins TRBV18 to TRBJ2-3; D possibly corresponds to TRBD1 (6 bases). CDR3 length equals 14 residues. CDR1 is KGHSH and CDR2 is LQKENI in the germline V gene. V shed 5 bases and J shed 5 bases, with 14 bases lying between them. CDR3 sequence: CASSTGPVQDTQYF. CDR3 DNA: TGTGCCAGCTCAACAGGGCCGGTTCAAGATACGCAGTATTTT. The full variable domain, rest sourced from reference TRBV18 and TRBJ2-3, is NAGVMQNPRHLVRRRGQEARLRCSPMKGHSHVYWYRQLPEEGLKFMVYLQKENIIDESGMPKERFSAEFPKEGPSILRIQQVVRGDSAAYFCASSTGPVQDTQYFGPGTRLTVL.

This chain connects TRBV7-9 to TRBJ1-6; 7 bases match TRBD1. CDR3 size: 14 residues. The germline gives CDR1 SEHNR, CDR2 FQNEAQ (reference sequence). The V segment lost 4 bases and the J segment 7 bases; nucleotides outside the gene matches: 4. This CDR3 is CASSSTGYNSPLHF. The CDR3 nucleotides read TGTGCCAGCAGCTCGACAGGGTACAATTCACCCCTCCACTTT. The full variable domain, in which reference TRBV7-9 and TRBJ1-6 provide the parts outside the CDR3, is DTGVSQNPRHKITKRGQNVTFRCDPISEHNRLYWYRQTLGQGPEFLTYFQNEAQLEKSRLLSDRFSAERPKGSFSTLEIQRTEQGDSAMYLCASSSTGYNSPLHFGNGTRLTVT.

This clone has a handful of counts. The chain is built from TRBV6-1 and TRBJ2-5, with D maybe TRBD2 (5 bases). The germline V gene has CDR1 MNHNS and CDR2 SASEGT. The CDR3 spans 15 residues. V lost 6 bases, J lost 4 bases, and 18 bases lay in between. The CDR3 reads CASSHTSNRGETQYF. The CDR3 DNA is TGTGCCAGCAGCCATACTAGTAACCGTGGAGAGACCCAGTACTTC.

The chain uses TRBV28 and TRBJ2-5, with D maybe TRBD2 (6 bases). Germline values: CDR1 MDHEN, CDR2 SYDVKM. The germline V and J ends were trimmed by 1 base and 5 bases, with 14 bases remaining between them. The CDR3 covers 15 residues. In DNA form, the CDR3 reads TGTGCCAGCAGTTTATCGGAGGGTCCCACGGAGACCCAGTACTTC. It yields the protein CASSLSEGPTETQYF.

This clone was counted only a few times. V is TRBV30 and J is TRBJ1-5; D not resolved. V gave up 1 base and J gave up 7 bases, with 8 bases separating them. CDR1 and CDR2 (germline): GTSNPN, SVGIG (reference sequence). The CDR3 runs 12 residues. As DNA, the CDR3 is TGTGCCTGGAGTGGACTGGGACAGCCCCAGCATTTT. As protein: CAWSGLGQPQHF. Looking up the rest from reference TRBV30 and TRBJ1-5 gives the full variable domain: SQTIHQWPATLVQPVGSPLSLECTVEGTSNPNLYWYRQAAGRGLQLLFYSVGIGQISSEVPQNLSASRPQDRQFILSSKKLLLSDSGFYLCAWSGLGQPQHFGDGTRLSIL.

The rearrangement links TRBV7-9 to TRBJ2-7; D remains unclear. Between the trimmed V and J ends, which lost 0 bases and 2 bases, there was a span of 2 bases. This CDR3 contains 12 residues. CDR1 is SEHNR, CDR2 FQNEAQ, per germline (reference sequence). The CDR3 coding sequence is TGTGCCAGCAGCTTAGCTGCCTACGAGCAGTACTTC. Translation gives CASSLAAYEQYF.

A few counts support this clone. The V and J genes are TRBV9 and TRBJ1-5, with D tentatively TRBD1 (5 bases). This CDR3 spans 15 amino acids. The ends were cut back, 0 bases at V and 2 bases at J, with 9 bases in the middle. Germline V gene sequence: CDR1 SGDLS, CDR2 YYNGEE. DNA for the CDR3: TGTGCCAGCAGCGTAGATCCGACAGGCAATCAGCCCCAGCATTTT. Its translation is CASSVDPTGNQPQHF.

By share, this clone counts as medium-sized (0.01 to 0.1%). The V and J genes are TRBV7-3 and TRBJ2-2, with TRBD2 matching over 8 bases. After removal of 4 bases from V and 7 bases from J, the junction contained 11 bases not matched to a gene. Germline V gives CDR1 SGHTA, CDR2 FQGTGA. The CDR3 contains 16 residues. The CDR3 loop reads CASSSMGSGNGGELFF. The CDR3 DNA follows: TGTGCCAGCAGCTCTATGGGTAGCGGGAACGGCGGGGAGCTGTTTTTT.

This clone showed up just once. The chain recombines TRBV7-9 with TRBJ1-5, with D unresolved. This CDR3 region has 18 residues. Trimming pared 1 base from V and 5 bases from J, leaving 21 bases between. The V gene's germline CDR1 is SEHNR and CDR2 FQNEAQ (reference sequence). CDR3 protein: CASSLVVGNPYTDQPQHF. Written as DNA, the CDR3 is TGTGCCAGCAGCTTAGTAGTCGGCAACCCATATACCGATCAGCCCCAGCATTTT.

The chain combines TRBV9 with TRBJ1-6; TRBD1 matches 8 bases. The CDR3 totals 15 residues. The germline V gene encodes CDR1 SGDLS and CDR2 YYNGEE. V was pared by 4 bases and J by 8 bases, with 8 bases of the junction left unmatched. CDR3 in amino acids: CASSPPGTGHSPLHF. The CDR3 DNA sequence: TGTGCCAGCAGCCCTCCCGGGACAGGACATTCACCCCTCCACTTT.

The V call is TRBV7-9, the J call TRBJ2-3, with 10 bases that match TRBD2. V lost 2 bases and J lost 3; bases outside the gene matches: 5. Germline V gives CDR1 SEHNR, CDR2 FQNEAQ (reference sequence). This CDR3 comprises 16 residues. The CDR3 nucleotides read TGTGCCAGCAGCTTACTTCCTAGCGGGAGAACAGATACGCAGTATTTT. Translation: CASSLLPSGRTDTQYF.

Details on this clone: The sample carries other DNA sequences with the same CDR3. V gene TRBV27 combines with J gene TRBJ2-7; 8 nucleotides line up with TRBD1. The germline V gene encodes CDR1 MNHEY and CDR2 SMNVEV (reference sequence). This CDR3 has 14 residues. V gave up 5 bases and J gave up 3 bases; unmatched junction bases: 6. CDR3 in DNA: TGTGCCAGCAGTACCAGACAGGGGCTCTACGAGCAGTACTTC. Translating gives CASSTRQGLYEQYF.

A single count supports this clone. V is TRBV10-1 and J is TRBJ2-1; 7 nucleotides match TRBD2. The V gene end was trimmed by 8 bases and the J gene end by 1 base; junction bases not matched to a gene: 5. CDR1 WNHNN and CDR2 SYGVQD come from the germline V gene (reference sequence). This CDR3 comprises 14 residues. CDR3: CASSPGGSYNEQFF. The DNA for the CDR3 is TGCGCCAGCTCTCCCGGGGGGTCCTACAATGAGCAGTTCTTC.

The chain recombines TRBV9 with TRBJ2-4, with 12 positions matching TRBD2. The CDR3 covers 15 residues. Germline CDR1 SGDLS, CDR2 YYNGEE. V shed 0 bases and J 8 bases; nucleotides not matched to a gene: 3. The CDR3 sequence: CASSVGTSGTDIQYF. In DNA, the CDR3 is TGTGCCAGCAGCGTAGGGACTAGCGGGACCGACATTCAGTACTTC.

The gene calls are TRBV6-8 and TRBJ1-1, with D perhaps TRBD1 (6 bases). Trimming removed 5 bases from V and 1 base from J, with 17 bases in between. CDR1 and CDR2 (germline): MNHGY, SAAAGT. The CDR3 totals 16 residues. CDR3 nucleotides: TGTGCCAGCAGTGGGGGGACACCAACCCGGAACACTGAAGCTTTCTTT. Encoded protein: CASSGGTPTRNTEAFF.

The rearrangement links TRBV10-1 to TRBJ2-3, with 9 bases lining up with TRBD2. This CDR3 contains 15 residues. V dropped 5 bases and J dropped 3; count of bases not matched to a gene: 6. Germline assignment: CDR1 WNHNN and CDR2 SYGVQD (reference sequence). The CDR3 loop is CASSTGTSKTDTQYF. CDR3 DNA: TGCGCCAGCAGTACCGGGACTAGCAAGACAGATACGCAGTATTTT.